This TCR beta chain comes out of a study of control samples from healthy donors and cancer patients. Libraries were prepared by immunoSEQ multiplex PCR; TCRdb keeps only in-frame clonotypes and omits some of them. Of some 130,000 clones listed, about nine tenths are singletons. The CDR3 is 12 residues long. Germline CDR1 and CDR2: SEHNR and FQNEAQ (reference sequence). The V gene lost 4 bases and the J gene lost 6 bases, with 10 bases spanning the gap. This receptor was obtained from a man aged 18 to 29 in good health. The source material was blood. The J gene is TRBJ2-7, the V gene TRBV7-9; no reliable D call. The CDR3 nucleotides read TGTGCCAGCAGCTCGGTTGGGATCGAGCAGTACTTC. Translation: CASSSVGIEQYF.